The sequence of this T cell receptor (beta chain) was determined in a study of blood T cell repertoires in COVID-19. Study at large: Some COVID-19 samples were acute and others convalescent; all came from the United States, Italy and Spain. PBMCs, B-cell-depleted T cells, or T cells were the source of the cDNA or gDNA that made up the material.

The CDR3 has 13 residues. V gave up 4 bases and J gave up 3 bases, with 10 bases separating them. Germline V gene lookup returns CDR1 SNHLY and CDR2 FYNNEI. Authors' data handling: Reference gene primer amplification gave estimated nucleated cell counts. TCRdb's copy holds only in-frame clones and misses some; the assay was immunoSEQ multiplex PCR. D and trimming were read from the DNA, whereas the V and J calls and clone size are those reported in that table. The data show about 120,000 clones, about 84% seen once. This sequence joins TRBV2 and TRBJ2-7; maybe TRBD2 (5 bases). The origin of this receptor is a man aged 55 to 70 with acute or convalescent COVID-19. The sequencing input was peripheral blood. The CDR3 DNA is TGTGCCAGCAGTGTAGGTGGGAGCTACGAGCAGTACTTC. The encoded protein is CASSVGGSYEQYF.